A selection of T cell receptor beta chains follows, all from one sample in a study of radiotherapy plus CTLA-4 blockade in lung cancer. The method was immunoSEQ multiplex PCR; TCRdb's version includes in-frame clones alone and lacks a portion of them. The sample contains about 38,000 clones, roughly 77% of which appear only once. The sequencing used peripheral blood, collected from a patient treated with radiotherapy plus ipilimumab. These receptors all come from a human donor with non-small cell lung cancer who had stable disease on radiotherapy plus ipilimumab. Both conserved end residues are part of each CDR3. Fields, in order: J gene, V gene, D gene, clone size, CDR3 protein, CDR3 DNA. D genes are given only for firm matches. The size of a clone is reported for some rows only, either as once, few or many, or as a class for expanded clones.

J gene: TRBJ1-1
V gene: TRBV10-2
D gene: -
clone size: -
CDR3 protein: CASSDPQGGDTEAFF
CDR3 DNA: TGCGCCAGCAGTGATCCCCAGGGCGGGGACACTGAAGCTTTCTTT

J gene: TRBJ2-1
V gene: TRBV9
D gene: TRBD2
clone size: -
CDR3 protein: CASSRRAGEYNEQFF
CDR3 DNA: TGTGCCAGCAGCAGGAGAGCGGGGGAGTACAATGAGCAGTTCTTC

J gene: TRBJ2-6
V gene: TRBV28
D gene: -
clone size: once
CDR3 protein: CASSRRDGTSGANVLTF
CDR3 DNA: TGTGCCAGCAGTCGTAGGGACGGAACGTCTGGGGCCAACGTCCTGACTTTC

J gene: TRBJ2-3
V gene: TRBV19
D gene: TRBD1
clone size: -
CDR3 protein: CASSIGTGRNTDTQYF
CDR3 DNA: TGTGCCAGTAGTATAGGGACAGGGAGAAACACAGATACGCAGTATTTT

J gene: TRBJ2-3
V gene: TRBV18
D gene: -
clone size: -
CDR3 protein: CASSGSVPDTQYF
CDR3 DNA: TGTGCCAGCTCAGGATCAGTACCAGATACGCAGTATTTT

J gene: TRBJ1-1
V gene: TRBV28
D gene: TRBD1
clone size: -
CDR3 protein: CASSPSGTGSTEAFF
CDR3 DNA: TGTGCCAGCAGTCCCTCCGGGACAGGGTCAACTGAAGCTTTCTTT

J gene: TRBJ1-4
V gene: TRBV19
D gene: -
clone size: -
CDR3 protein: CASSNFGTLGEKLFF
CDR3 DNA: TGTGCCAGTAGTAATTTCGGGACCCTGGGTGAAAAACTGTTTTTT

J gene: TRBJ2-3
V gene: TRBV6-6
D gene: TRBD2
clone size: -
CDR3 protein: CASSYSTGGITDTQYF
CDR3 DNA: TGTGCCAGCAGTTACTCGACGGGGGGGATCACAGATACGCAGTATTTT

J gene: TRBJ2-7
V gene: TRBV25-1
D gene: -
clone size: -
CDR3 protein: CASSESGVYEQYF
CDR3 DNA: TGTGCCAGCAGTGAATCGGGGGTCTACGAGCAGTACTTC

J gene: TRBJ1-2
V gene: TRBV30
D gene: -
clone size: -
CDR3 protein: CAWSKRGGSYGYTF
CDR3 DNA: TGTGCCTGGAGTAAGCGGGGTGGGAGCTATGGCTACACCTTC

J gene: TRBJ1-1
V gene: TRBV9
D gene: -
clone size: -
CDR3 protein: CASSEGGYTEAFF
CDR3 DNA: TGTGCCAGCAGCGAGGGGGGGTACACTGAAGCTTTCTTT

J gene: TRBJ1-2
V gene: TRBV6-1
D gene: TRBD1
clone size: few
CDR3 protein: CASSLNRGANYGYTF
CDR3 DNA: TGTGCCAGCAGTCTGAACAGGGGGGCTAACTATGGCTACACCTTC

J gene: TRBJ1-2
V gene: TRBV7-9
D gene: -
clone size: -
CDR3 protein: CASSLGGTQLHGYTF
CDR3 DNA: TGTGCCAGCAGCTTAGGGGGGACTCAATTGCATGGCTACACCTTC

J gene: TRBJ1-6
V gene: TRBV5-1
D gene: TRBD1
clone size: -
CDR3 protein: CASSSAGTVDRSPLHF
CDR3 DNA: TGCGCCAGCAGCTCCGCCGGGACAGTAGATCGGTCACCCCTCCACTTT

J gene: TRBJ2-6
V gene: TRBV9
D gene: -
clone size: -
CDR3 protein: CASSVAPQLVSGANVLTF
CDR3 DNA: TGTGCCAGCAGCGTAGCCCCACAGCTGGTTTCTGGGGCCAACGTCCTGACTTTC

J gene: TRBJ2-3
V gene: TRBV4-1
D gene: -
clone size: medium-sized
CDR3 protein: CASSQDQNTDTQYF
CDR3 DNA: TGCGCCAGCAGCCAAGATCAAAACACAGATACGCAGTATTTT

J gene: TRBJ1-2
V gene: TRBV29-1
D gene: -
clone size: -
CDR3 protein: CSVELTYRAGYTF
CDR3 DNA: TGCAGCGTCGAGTTGACCTACAGGGCTGGCTACACCTTC

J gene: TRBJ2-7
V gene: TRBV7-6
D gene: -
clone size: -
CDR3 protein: CASSLAGGYEQYF
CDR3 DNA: TGTGCCAGCAGCTTAGCGGGTGGCTACGAGCAGTACTTC

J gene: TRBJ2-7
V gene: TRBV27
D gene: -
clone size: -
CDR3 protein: CASSLSGTLYEQYF
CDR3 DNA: TGTGCCAGCAGTTTATCGGGCACTCTCTACGAGCAGTACTTC

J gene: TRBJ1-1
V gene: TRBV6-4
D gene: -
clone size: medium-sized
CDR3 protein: CASSERALNTEAFF
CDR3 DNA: TGTGCCAGCAGTGAAAGGGCCCTGAACACTGAAGCTTTCTTT

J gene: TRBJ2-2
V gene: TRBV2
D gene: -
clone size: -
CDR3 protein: CASTPRRGNTGELFF
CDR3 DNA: TGTGCCAGCACCCCAAGGAGGGGGAACACCGGGGAGCTGTTTTTT

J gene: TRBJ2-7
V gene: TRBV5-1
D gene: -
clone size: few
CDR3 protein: CASSLDGLARSSEQYF
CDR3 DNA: TGCGCCAGCAGCTTGGACGGGCTAGCGCGGTCGAGCGAGCAGTACTTC

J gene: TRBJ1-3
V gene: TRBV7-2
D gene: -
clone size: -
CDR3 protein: CASSLGGSNTIYF
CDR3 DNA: TGTGCCAGCAGCTTAGGGGGCAGCAACACCATATATTTT

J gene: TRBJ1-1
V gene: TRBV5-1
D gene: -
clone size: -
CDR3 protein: CASSLGVDTEAFF
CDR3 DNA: TGCGCCAGCAGCTTGGGAGTGGACACTGAAGCTTTCTTT

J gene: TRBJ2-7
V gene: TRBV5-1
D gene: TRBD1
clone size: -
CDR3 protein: CASLPGTGGLTYEQYF
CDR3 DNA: TGCGCCTCCCTGCCCGGGACAGGGGGATTGACCTACGAGCAGTACTTC

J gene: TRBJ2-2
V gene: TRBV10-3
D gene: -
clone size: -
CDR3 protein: CASGQSNTGELFF
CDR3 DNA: TGTGCCAGCGGACAGTCAAACACCGGGGAGCTGTTTTTT

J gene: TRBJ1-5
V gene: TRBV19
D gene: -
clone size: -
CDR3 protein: CASSQGHSNQPQHF
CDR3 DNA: TGTGCCAGTAGTCAAGGCCATAGCAATCAGCCCCAGCATTTT

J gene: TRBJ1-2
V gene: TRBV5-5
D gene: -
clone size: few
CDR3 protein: CASSLGPTGGYTF
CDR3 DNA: TGTGCCAGCAGCTTGGGTCCCACGGGAGGCTACACCTTC

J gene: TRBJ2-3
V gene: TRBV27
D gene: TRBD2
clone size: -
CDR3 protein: CASSPWTSGATDTQYF
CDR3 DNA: TGTGCCAGCAGTCCCTGGACTAGCGGGGCAACAGATACGCAGTATTTT

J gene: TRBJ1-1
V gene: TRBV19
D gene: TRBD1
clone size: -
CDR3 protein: CASTKPGQSTTEAFF
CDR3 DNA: TGTGCCAGTACCAAACCGGGACAGAGTACGACTGAAGCTTTCTTT

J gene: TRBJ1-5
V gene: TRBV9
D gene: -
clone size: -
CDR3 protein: CASSVNSAGNQPQHF
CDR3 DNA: TGTGCCAGCAGCGTCAATTCTGCTGGCAATCAGCCCCAGCATTTT

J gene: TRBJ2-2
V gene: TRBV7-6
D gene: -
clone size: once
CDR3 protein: CASSLTGSPTGELFF
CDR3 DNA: TGTGCCAGCAGCTTAACAGGGTCTCCCACCGGGGAGCTGTTTTTT

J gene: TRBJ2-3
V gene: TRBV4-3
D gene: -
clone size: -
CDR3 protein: CASSQDSGRGPYTDTQYF
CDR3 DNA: TGCGCCAGCAGCCAAGATTCTGGGCGGGGGCCTTACACAGATACGCAGTATTTT

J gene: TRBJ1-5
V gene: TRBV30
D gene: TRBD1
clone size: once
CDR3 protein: CAWSEGGGQPQHF
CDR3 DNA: TGTGCCTGGAGTGAAGGGGGCGGTCAGCCCCAGCATTTT

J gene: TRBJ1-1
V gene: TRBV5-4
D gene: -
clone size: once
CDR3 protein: CASSRGGAGTEAFF
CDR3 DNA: TGTGCCAGCAGCCGAGGGGGGGCTGGGACTGAAGCTTTCTTT

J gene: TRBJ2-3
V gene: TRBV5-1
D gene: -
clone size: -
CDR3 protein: CASSWGVVNTDTQYF
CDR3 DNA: TGCGCCAGCAGCTGGGGGGTGGTAAACACAGATACGCAGTATTTT

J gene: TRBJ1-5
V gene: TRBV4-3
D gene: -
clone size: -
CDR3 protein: CASSQGTDSSNQPQHF
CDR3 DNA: TGCGCCAGCAGCCAAGGGACAGATTCAAGCAATCAGCCCCAGCATTTT

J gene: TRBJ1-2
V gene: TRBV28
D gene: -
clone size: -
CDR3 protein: CASSLLTSALGYTF
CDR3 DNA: TGTGCCAGCAGTTTATTGACCAGTGCCCTAGGCTACACCTTC

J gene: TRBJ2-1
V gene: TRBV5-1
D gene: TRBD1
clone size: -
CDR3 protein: CASSSDRGRGNEQFF
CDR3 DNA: TGCGCCAGCAGCTCGGACAGGGGTCGAGGTAATGAGCAGTTCTTC

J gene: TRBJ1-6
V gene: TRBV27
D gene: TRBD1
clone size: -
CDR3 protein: CASSSGTANSPLHF
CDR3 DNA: TGTGCCAGCAGTTCCGGGACAGCCAATTCACCCCTCCACTTT

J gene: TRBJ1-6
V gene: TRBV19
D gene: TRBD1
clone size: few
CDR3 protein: CASSTTGGYGSPLHF
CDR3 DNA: TGTGCCAGTAGTACGACAGGGGGCTATGGTTCACCCCTCCACTTT

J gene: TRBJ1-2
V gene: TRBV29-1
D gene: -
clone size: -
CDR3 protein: CSVDYRRGGNYGYTF
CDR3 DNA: TGCAGCGTTGATTACCGTCGGGGGGGAAACTATGGCTACACCTTC

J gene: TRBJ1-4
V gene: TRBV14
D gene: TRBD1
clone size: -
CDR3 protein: CASSHRTGGVVGNEKLFF
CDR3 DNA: TGTGCCAGCAGCCACCGGACAGGGGGTGTAGTGGGAAATGAAAAACTGTTTTTT

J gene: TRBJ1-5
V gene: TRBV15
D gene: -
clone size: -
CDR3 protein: CATSRDPGSQPQHF
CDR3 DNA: TGTGCCACCAGCAGAGATCCGGGGAGTCAGCCCCAGCATTTT

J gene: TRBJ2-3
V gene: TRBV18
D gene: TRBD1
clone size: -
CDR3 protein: CASSPGQGVADTQYF
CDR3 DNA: TGTGCCAGCTCCCCTGGACAGGGGGTGGCAGATACGCAGTATTTT

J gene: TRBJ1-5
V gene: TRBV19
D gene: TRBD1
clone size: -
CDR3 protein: CASSSRGLISSNQPQHF
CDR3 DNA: TGTGCCAGTAGTTCCAGGGGGCTGATTAGTAGCAATCAGCCCCAGCATTTT

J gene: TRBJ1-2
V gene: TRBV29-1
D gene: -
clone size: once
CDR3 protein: CSVDRDTSHYGYTF
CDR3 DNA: TGCAGCGTTGACCGGGACACCTCGCACTATGGCTACACCTTC

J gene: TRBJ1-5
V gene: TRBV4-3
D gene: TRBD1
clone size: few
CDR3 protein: CASSQTTGFNQPQHF
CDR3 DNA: TGCGCCAGCAGCCAAACGACAGGGTTCAATCAGCCCCAGCATTTT

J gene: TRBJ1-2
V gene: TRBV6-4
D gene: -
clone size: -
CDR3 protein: CASSRQSPSATPYPYGYTF
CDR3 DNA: TGTGCCAGCAGCCGACAGAGTCCCTCAGCGACTCCTTACCCCTATGGCTACACCTTC

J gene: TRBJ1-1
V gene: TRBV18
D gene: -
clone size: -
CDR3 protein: CASSPPPGEAFF
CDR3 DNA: TGTGCCAGCTCACCACCGCCCGGTGAAGCTTTCTTT

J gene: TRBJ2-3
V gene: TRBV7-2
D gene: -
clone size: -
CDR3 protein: CASSVHYTDTQYF
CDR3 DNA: TGTGCCAGCAGCGTTCATTACACAGATACGCAGTATTTT

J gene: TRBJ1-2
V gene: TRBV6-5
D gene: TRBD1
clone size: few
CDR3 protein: CASSLTGGYGYTF
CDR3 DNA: TGTGCCAGCAGTCTAACAGGGGGCTATGGCTACACCTTC

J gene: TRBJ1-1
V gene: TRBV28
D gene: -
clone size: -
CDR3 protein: CASGAGHLNTEAFF
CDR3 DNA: TGTGCCAGCGGTGCAGGACACCTAAACACTGAAGCTTTCTTT